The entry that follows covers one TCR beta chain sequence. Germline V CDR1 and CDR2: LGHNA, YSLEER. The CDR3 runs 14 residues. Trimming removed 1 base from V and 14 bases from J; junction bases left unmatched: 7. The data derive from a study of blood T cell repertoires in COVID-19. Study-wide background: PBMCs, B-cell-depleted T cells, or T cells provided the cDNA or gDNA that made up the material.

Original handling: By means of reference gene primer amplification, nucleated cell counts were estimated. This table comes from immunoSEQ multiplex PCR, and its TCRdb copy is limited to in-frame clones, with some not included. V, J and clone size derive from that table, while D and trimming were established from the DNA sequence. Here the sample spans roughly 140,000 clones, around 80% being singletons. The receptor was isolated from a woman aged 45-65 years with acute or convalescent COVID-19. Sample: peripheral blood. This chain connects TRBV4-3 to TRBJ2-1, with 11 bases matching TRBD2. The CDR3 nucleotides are TGCGCCAGCAGCCAAGCCGGGACTAGCGGAACCGAGTTCTTC. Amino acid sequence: CASSQAGTSGTEFF.